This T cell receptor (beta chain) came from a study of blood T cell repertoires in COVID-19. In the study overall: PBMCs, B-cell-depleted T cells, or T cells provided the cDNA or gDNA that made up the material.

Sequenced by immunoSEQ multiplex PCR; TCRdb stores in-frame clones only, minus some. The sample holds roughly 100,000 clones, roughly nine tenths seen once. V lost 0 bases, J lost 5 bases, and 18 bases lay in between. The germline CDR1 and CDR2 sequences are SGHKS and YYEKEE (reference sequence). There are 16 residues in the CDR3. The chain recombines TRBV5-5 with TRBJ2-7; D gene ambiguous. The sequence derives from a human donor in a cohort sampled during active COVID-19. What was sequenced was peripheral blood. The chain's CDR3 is CASSLELLNRPNEQYF. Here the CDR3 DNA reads TGTGCCAGCAGCTTGGAACTACTCAACCGCCCTAACGAGCAGTACTTC. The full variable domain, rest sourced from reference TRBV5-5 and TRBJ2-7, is DAGVTQSPTHLIKTRGQQVTLRCSPISGHKSVSWYQQVLGQGPQFIFQYYEKEERGRGNFPDRFSARQFPNYSSELNVNALLLGDSALYLCASSLELLNRPNEQYFGPGTRLTVT.